Below, 27 T cell receptor beta chains from the same sample are listed, as sequenced in a study of fetal regulatory T cell absence and autoimmunity. The method was immunoSEQ multiplex PCR; TCRdb's version includes in-frame clones alone and lacks a portion of them. The sample includes 85,000 to 100,000 clones, roughly 70% seen only once; the top ten take 1.5% to 2%. Sequenced sample: pancreas tissue. The receptors shown here come from a male donor with IPEX syndrome.

The chain couples TRBV6-6 to TRBJ2-1; 9 nucleotides match TRBD1. The CDR3 contains 16 residues. Germline V lookup: CDR1 MNHNY, CDR2 SVGAGI (reference sequence). Trimming took 4 bases from V and 2 from J; bases not matched to a gene: 6. The CDR3 here is CASSFSGTGTYNEQFF. The CDR3 DNA follows: TGTGCCAGCAGTTTCTCCGGGACAGGGACCTACAATGAGCAGTTCTTC.

This chain uses TRBV4-2 with TRBJ1-1; D gene ambiguous. The CDR3 sequence is 14 residues long. V lost 5 bases and J lost 5, with 15 bases in between. Germline CDR1 and CDR2: LGHNA and YNFKEQ. This chain's CDR3 is CASSGSWDPTEAFF. DNA for the CDR3: TGTGCCAGCAGCGGGAGCTGGGATCCGACTGAAGCTTTCTTT.

V gene TRBV7-9 combines with J gene TRBJ1-1, with a possible D match to TRBD1 (5 bases). The CDR3 has 15 residues. Germline assignment: CDR1 SEHNR and CDR2 FQNEAQ (reference sequence). V was shortened by 3 bases and J by 0 bases, with 11 bases between the two germline ends. The CDR3 loop reads CASSFSLGLNTEAFF. In DNA form, the CDR3 reads TGTGCCAGCAGCTTCAGTTTGGGACTGAACACTGAAGCTTTCTTT.

V usage is TRBV4-3 and J usage is TRBJ2-5; 9 nucleotides align to TRBD2. The CDR3 has 17 residues. Germline-derived CDR1 and CDR2 are LGHNA and YSLEER. The trim removed 4 bases at V and 7 bases at J, leaving 16 bases unmatched. The CDR3 bases are TGCGCCAGCAGCCTATTTAGGGTAGCGGGGGCTGAAGGGACCCAGTACTTC. It yields the protein CASSLFRVAGAEGTQYF.

The rearrangement joins TRBV13 to TRBJ2-6; D remains ambiguous. The V gene lost 5 bases and the J gene lost 0 bases, with 14 bases spanning the gap. CDR3 length: 17 amino acids. Germline V gene sequence: CDR1 PRHDT, CDR2 FYEKMQ (reference sequence). CDR3 DNA sequence: TGTGCCAGCAGCCCTGATCTCTGGGTCTCTGGGGCCAACGTCCTGACTTTC. Translation gives CASSPDLWVSGANVLTF.

This sequence joins TRBV12-5 and TRBJ2-3; 8 bases map to TRBD2. The germline V gene has CDR1 LGHNT and CDR2 FRNRAP. The length of the CDR3 is 15 residues. The V gene end was trimmed by 6 bases and the J gene end by 4 bases; junction bases not matched to a gene: 9. The CDR3 loop is CASGTTCGRPDTQYF. CDR3 nucleotide sequence: TGTGCTAGTGGGACGACATGCGGGAGGCCAGATACGCAGTATTTT.

The gene calls are TRBV6-1 and TRBJ2-7, with TRBD1 as a possible D gene (5 bases). V lost 3 bases and J lost 3, with 12 bases in between. Germline V gene data show CDR1 as MNHNS and CDR2 as SASEGT. The CDR3 consists of 14 residues. CDR3 sequence: CASSEGLGVYEQYF. Here the CDR3 DNA reads TGTGCCAGCAGTGAGGGCCTAGGGGTCTACGAGCAGTACTTC.

The gene calls are TRBV11-3 and TRBJ2-5; a weak D match, TRBD2 (5 bases). The germline gives CDR1 SGHNT, CDR2 YENEEA. The ends were cut back, 3 bases at V and 5 bases at J, with 13 bases in the middle. This CDR3 region has 14 residues. CDR3 loop: CASSFPSPWETQYF. CDR3 nucleotide sequence: TGTGCCAGCAGCTTTCCTAGCCCGTGGGAGACCCAGTACTTC.

The chain uses TRBV5-1 and TRBJ2-3, with TRBD2 matching over 10 bases. In germline, CDR1 is SGHRS, CDR2 YFSETQ. Trimming took 1 base from V and 3 from J; bases not matched to a gene: 5. The CDR3 runs 16 residues. The CDR3 is CASSLLAGDRTDTQYF. As DNA, the CDR3 is TGCGCCAGCAGCTTGCTAGCGGGAGATCGTACAGATACGCAGTATTTT.

The chain couples TRBV4-1 to TRBJ2-5; possible D gene TRBD2, 7 bases. The CDR3 totals 18 residues. Germline values: CDR1 MGHRA, CDR2 YSYEKL. Trimming removed 1 base from V and 5 bases from J, with 23 bases in between. In DNA, the CDR3 is TGCGCCAGCAGCCAAGGGGGGGGCCCTTGGGGGAAGCGGGAGACCCAGTACTTC. This gives the protein CASSQGGGPWGKRETQYF.

The chain employs TRBV19 and TRBJ2-2, with 9 bases fitting TRBD2. V gave up 3 bases and J gave up 3 bases; unmatched junction bases: 2. CDR3 length: 15 amino acids. Germline V lookup: CDR1 LNHDA, CDR2 SQIVND (reference sequence). The CDR3 protein is CASSMGGRDTGELFF. CDR3 sequence (DNA): TGTGCCAGTAGTATGGGCGGGAGGGACACCGGGGAGCTGTTTTTT. The complete variable domain, with remaining parts taken from reference TRBV19 and TRBJ2-2, reads DGGITQSPKYLFRKEGQNVTLSCEQNLNHDAMYWYRQDPGQGLRLIYYSQIVNDFQKGDIAEGYSVSREKKESFPLTVTSAQKNPTAFYLCASSMGGRDTGELFFGEGSRLTVL.

The genes are TRBV5-4 and TRBJ2-5, with a weak D call TRBD2 (6 bases). The germline gives CDR1 SGHNT, CDR2 YYREEE (reference sequence). V was trimmed by 1 base and J by 4 bases, leaving 14 bases between them. CDR3 length: 15 residues. CDR3 protein: CASSLMRGRGETQYF. The CDR3, as DNA: TGTGCCAGCAGCTTGATGCGGGGTCGAGGAGAGACCCAGTACTTC.

V gene TRBV11-2 combines with J gene TRBJ2-7; no definite D call. V dropped 0 bases and J dropped 2 bases, with 8 bases sitting between them. CDR3 length: 14 residues. Germline V CDR1 and CDR2: SGHAT, FQNNGV. CDR3 bases: TGTGCCAGCAGCTTAGAATACGACACCTACGAGCAGTACTTC. As protein: CASSLEYDTYEQYF. The whole variable domain, remainder taken from reference TRBV11-2 and TRBJ2-7, is EAGVAQSPRYKIIEKRQSVAFWCNPISGHATLYWYQQILGQGPKLLIQFQNNGVVDDSQLPKDRFSAERLKGVDSTLKIQPAKLEDSAVYLCASSLEYDTYEQYFGPGTRLTVT.

V usage is TRBV18 and J usage is TRBJ1-1; D uncertain. The germline V gene encodes CDR1 KGHSH and CDR2 LQKENI. V lost 3 bases to trimming and J lost 3 bases, with 14 bases between them. This CDR3 has 15 residues. The CDR3 bases are TGTGCCAGCTCACCCCACCCGGGTGAGGACACTGAAGCTTTCTTT. Its protein is CASSPHPGEDTEAFF. The full variable domain, its missing parts supplied by reference TRBV18 and TRBJ1-1, is NAGVMQNPRHLVRRRGQEARLRCSPMKGHSHVYWYRQLPEEGLKFMVYLQKENIIDESGMPKERFSAEFPKEGPSILRIQQVVRGDSAAYFCASSPHPGEDTEAFFGQGTRLTVV.

The V gene is TRBV5-1, the J gene TRBJ2-3; no clear D. CDR3 length: 15 amino acids. Per the germline V gene, CDR1 is SGHRS and CDR2 is YFSETQ. Trimming stripped 0 bases from V and 0 bases from J, with 8 bases between. The CDR3 is CASSLGLPSTDTQYF. CDR3 nucleotide sequence: TGCGCCAGCAGCTTGGGCCTTCCTAGCACAGATACGCAGTATTTT.

Only a few counts were recorded for this clone. The chain is built from TRBV14 and TRBJ2-1; no clear D gene. The length of the CDR3 is 13 residues. Germline lookup yields CDR1 SGHDN and CDR2 FVKESK. V was trimmed by 0 bases and J by 8 bases, leaving 8 bases between them. The CDR3 region is CASSQDFDDEQFF. Here the CDR3 DNA reads TGTGCCAGCAGCCAAGATTTTGACGATGAGCAGTTCTTC.

This clone was counted a few times. The chain has TRBV2 and TRBJ2-2; D remains unclear. The CDR3 is 14 residues long. V lost 8 bases, J lost 0 bases, and 10 bases lay in between. CDR1 is SNHLY, CDR2 FYNNEI, per germline. CDR3 region: CASGRLANTGELFF. As DNA, the CDR3 is TGTGCCAGCGGACGGCTAGCGAACACCGGGGAGCTGTTTTTT. Full variable domain (outside the CDR3, taken from reference TRBV2 and TRBJ2-2): EPEVTQTPSHQVTQMGQEVILRCVPISNHLYFYWYRQILGQKVEFLVSFYNNEISEKSEIFDDQFSVERPDGSNFTLKIRSTKLEDSAMYFCASGRLANTGELFFGEGSRLTVL.

This clone was counted between two and nine times. The rearrangement uses TRBV4-3 and TRBJ1-1; tentatively, D is TRBD1 (6 bases). V gave up 2 bases and J gave up 0 bases, with 10 bases separating them. This CDR3 is 15 amino acids long. Germline CDR1 and CDR2: LGHNA and YSLEER. CDR3 loop: CASSQRGPLNTEAFF. For the CDR3, the DNA is TGCGCCAGCAGCCAACGGGGGCCCCTGAACACTGAAGCTTTCTTT.

This clone was seen a single time. The CDR3 region is CASRDRGNEQFF. Here the CDR3 DNA reads TGCGCCAGCAGGGACAGGGGCAATGAGCAGTTCTTC. The V and J genes are TRBV23-1 and TRBJ2-1; 9 bases are shared with TRBD1. TRBV23-1 is assigned to the ORF class and has an uncertain function. With V trimmed by 6 bases and J by 6 bases, 0 bases remained unmatched. The length of the CDR3 is 12 residues.

The V gene is TRBV7-2, the J gene TRBJ1-3; D is unresolved. The CDR3 is 14 amino acids. V was pared by 0 bases and J by 4 bases, with 7 bases between. Germline loops: CDR1 SGHTA, CDR2 FQGNSA. CDR3 DNA sequence: TGTGCCAGCAGCTTAGCCGGCTTCGGAAACACCATATATTTT. Translated, it gives CASSLAGFGNTIYF. Variable domain in full (rest from reference TRBV7-2 and TRBJ1-3): GAGVSQSPSNKVTEKGKDVELRCDPISGHTALYWYRQSLGQGLEFLIYFQGNSAPDKSGLPSDRFSAERTGGSVSTLTIQRTQQEDSAVYLCASSLAGFGNTIYFGEGSWLTVV.

This chain uses TRBV11-2 with TRBJ2-5, with D maybe TRBD1 (5 bases). The germline CDR1 and CDR2 sequences are SGHAT and FQNNGV. V lost 4 bases and J 5 bases, leaving 8 bases between the germline ends. This CDR3 comprises 12 residues. The CDR3 DNA is TGTGCCAGCAGCTCAGGGCGGGAGACCCAGTACTTC. This gives the protein CASSSGRETQYF.

The V gene is TRBV7-9, the J gene TRBJ1-2; D remains ambiguous. The CDR3 runs 13 residues. The germline V gene has CDR1 SEHNR and CDR2 FQNEAQ (reference sequence). The V gene lost 1 base and the J gene lost 1 base, with 4 bases spanning the gap. The CDR3 nucleotides read TGTGCCAGCAGCTTAGACAATAACTATGGCTACACCTTC. Translation gives CASSLDNNYGYTF.

This chain links TRBV4-2 with TRBJ2-5, with D possibly TRBD1 on 6 matching bases. Germline CDR1 reads LGHNA; CDR2 reads YNFKEQ. This CDR3 has 15 residues. V lost 3 bases and J lost 5, with 16 bases in between. DNA for the CDR3: TGTGCCAGCAGCCAGGCCAGGGGCGCGGGTGAGACCCAGTACTTC. Amino acid sequence: CASSQARGAGETQYF.

This chain connects TRBV29-1 to TRBJ2-5; 7 bases are a match to TRBD2. The CDR3 has 14 amino acids. CDR1 is SQVTM and CDR2 is ANQGSEA in the germline V gene. Losses at the gene ends were 7 bases for V and 5 bases for J; bases not matched to a gene: 13. The CDR3: CSGRTRGGMETQYF. DNA of the CDR3: TGCAGCGGCCGGACCCGGGGAGGGATGGAGACCCAGTACTTC. Looking up the rest from reference TRBV29-1 and TRBJ2-5 gives the full variable domain: SAVISQKPSRDICQRGTSLTIQCQVDSQVTMMFWYRQQPGQSLTLIATANQGSEATYESGFVIDKFPISRPNLTFSTLTVSNMSPEDSSIYLCSGRTRGGMETQYFGPGTRLLVL.

This chain connects TRBV14 to TRBJ2-1, with D maybe TRBD2 (6 bases). V lost 1 base, J lost 3 bases, and 10 bases lay in between. This CDR3 contains 15 residues. The germline CDR1 and CDR2 sequences are SGHDN and FVKESK. This CDR3 reads CASSQAGDLYNEQFF. Written as DNA, the CDR3 is TGTGCCAGCAGCCAAGCGGGGGATCTCTACAATGAGCAGTTCTTC. Together with reference TRBV14 and TRBJ2-1, the CDR3 gives the full variable domain: EAGVTQFPSHSVIEKGQTVTLRCDPISGHDNLYWYRRVMGKEIKFLLHFVKESKQDESGMPNNRFLAERTGGTYSTLKVQPAELEDSGVYFCASSQAGDLYNEQFFGPGTRLTVL.

This clone has only a few counts. V and J are TRBV30 and TRBJ1-2; the D gene is possibly TRBD1 (6 bases). The CDR3 runs 16 residues. Germline V CDR1 and CDR2: GTSNPN, SVGIG (reference sequence). The ends were cut back, 3 bases at V and 5 bases at J, with 22 bases in the middle. CDR3 coding DNA: TGTGCCTGGAGCCAACAGGGCAGTAGCAAGATATATGGCTACACCTTC. It codes for CAWSQQGSSKIYGYTF. The full variable domain, its missing parts supplied by reference TRBV30 and TRBJ1-2, is SQTIHQWPATLVQPVGSPLSLECTVEGTSNPNLYWYRQAAGRGLQLLFYSVGIGQISSEVPQNLSASRPQDRQFILSSKKLLLSDSGFYLCAWSQQGSSKIYGYTFGSGTRLTVV.

The CDR3 sequence: CASSRDRPARYYNSPLHF. The CDR3 region has the DNA TGTGCCAGCAGTCGGGACAGGCCTGCCCGTTATTATAATTCACCCCTCCACTTT. V usage is TRBV5-8 and J usage is TRBJ1-6; TRBD1 agrees at 8 bases. CDR1 and CDR2 (germline): SGHTS, YDEGEE. CDR3 size: 18 residues. With 5 bases clipped from V and 4 bases from J, the junction kept 14 bases outside the gene matches.